This T cell receptor beta chain was captured in a study of shared clonotypes between healthy human individuals. Repertoires were generated with immunoSEQ multiplex PCR, while TCRdb's copy carries only in-frame clones and drops some. The sample shows some 2,000,000 clones, 85% to 95% of them seen only once. This CDR3 has 15 amino acids. In germline, CDR1 is SNHLY, CDR2 FYNNEI. Trimming removed 8 bases at V and 6 bases at J, with 23 bases between. CD8 cells classed as naive were CD45RO-negative and positively selected for CCR7, excluding terminally differentiated effector memory CD45RA+ cells. Sequenced: naive CD8+ T cells sorted from blood. J is TRBJ2-7 and V is TRBV2, with D tentatively TRBD2 (6 bases). This receptor was taken from a man aged 18 to 29 in good health. The CDR3 protein is CASGRDRNYIGEQYF. For the CDR3, the DNA is TGTGCCAGCGGGCGGGATAGGAATTACATTGGCGAGCAGTACTTC.